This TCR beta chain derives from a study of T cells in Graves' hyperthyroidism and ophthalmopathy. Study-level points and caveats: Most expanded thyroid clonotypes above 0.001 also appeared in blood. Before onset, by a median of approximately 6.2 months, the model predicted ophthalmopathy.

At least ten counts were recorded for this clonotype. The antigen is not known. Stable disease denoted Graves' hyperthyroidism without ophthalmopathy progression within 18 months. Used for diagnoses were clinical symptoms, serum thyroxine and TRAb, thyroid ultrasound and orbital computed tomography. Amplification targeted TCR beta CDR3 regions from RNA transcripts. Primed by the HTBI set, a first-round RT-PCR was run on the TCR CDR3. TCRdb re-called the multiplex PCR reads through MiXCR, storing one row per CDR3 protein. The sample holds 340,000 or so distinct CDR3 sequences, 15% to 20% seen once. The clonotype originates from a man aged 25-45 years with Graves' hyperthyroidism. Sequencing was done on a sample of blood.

The DNA of the CDR3 is TGTGCCAGCAGAAGAGATAGCAATCAGCCCCAGCATTTT. Translated, it gives CASRRDSNQPQHF. This rearrangement joins TRBV2 to TRBJ1-5; D unresolved. Germline V gives CDR1 SNHLY, CDR2 FYNNEI. Trimming left V 6 bases short and J 0 bases short, with 6 bases between. This CDR3 spans 13 amino acids.